The rows below give T cell receptor beta chains drawn from one sample of a study of cytotoxic CD8 clonotypes in ibrutinib-treated CLL. Sequencing used immunoSEQ multiplex PCR; TCRdb keeps in-frame clones, though not all of them. This table holds around 150,000 clones, approximately 90% found once. The sequences come from PBMCs, collected at disease progression, from a patient treated with ibrutinib. Receptors originate from a human donor with chronic lymphocytic leukemia. Both conserved end residues are part of each CDR3. The D gene is left open where the match is weak.

V	J	D	DNA	CDR3
TRBV30	TRBJ2-2	TRBD2	TGTGCCTGGATCCCGGGAGGGCCCGGGGAGCTGTTTTTT	CAWIPGGPGELFF
TRBV6-5	TRBJ1-3	TRBD1	TGTGCCAGCAGTTACGCAGGACAGGAGGGAAACACCATATATTTT	CASSYAGQEGNTIYF
TRBV7-2	TRBJ2-2	TRBD2	TGTGCCAGCATCAAGCTCCGGGGAGGCGGGGGGCTGTTTTTT	CASIKLRGGGGLFF
TRBV19	TRBJ1-5	NA	TGTGCCAGTAGTATACGGGGTGAGTATCAGCCCCAGCATTTT	CASSIRGEYQPQHF
TRBV4-1	TRBJ2-1	NA	TGCGCCAGCAGCCATCGGATTGGGAATGAGCAGTTCTTC	CASSHRIGNEQFF
TRBV5-1	TRBJ2-5	NA	TGCGCCAGCAGCTTGGGCGGACAGCTCCAAGAGACCCAGTACTTC	CASSLGGQLQETQYF
TRBV10-3	TRBJ2-3	NA	TGTGCCATCCGGCCGGTGGAGGTCACAGATACGCAGTATTTT	CAIRPVEVTDTQYF
TRBV29-1	TRBJ2-2	NA	TGCAGCGTACAAAAGGGTGGGGTCGCCGGGGAGCTGTTTTTT	CSVQKGGVAGELFF
TRBV2	TRBJ1-2	TRBD1	TGTGCCAGCAGCAAGACAGGGGGCGGTGTCTATGGCTACACCTTC	CASSKTGGGVYGYTF
TRBV19	TRBJ2-7	TRBD1	TGTGCCAGTAGTAAAGTGAGGGGGACAGGGTACTACGAGCAGTACTTC	CASSKVRGTGYYEQYF